This paragraph reports one TCR beta chain. What it recognizes is unknown. The data are from a study of response to subunit inactivated influenza vaccine. General study results and limits: Every seasonal influenza vaccination brings in few new T cells, the authors suggested.

V lost 1 base and J 2 bases, leaving 8 bases between the germline ends. The CDR3 is 14 residues long. TCRdb reprocessed the RT-PCR reads with MiXCR, giving one entry per CDR3 protein. Of around 790,000 distinct CDR3 sequences in the sample, approximately 21% were seen once. The material sequenced was PBMCs from blood, taken about 5 days after vaccination. This rearrangement joins TRBV12-3 or TRBV12-4 to TRBJ1-2; D gene ambiguous. This TCR was recovered from a middle-aged man who received an inactivated influenza vaccine. Here the CDR3 reads CASSLEYRNYGYTF. The CDR3 DNA reads TGTGCCAGCAGTTTAGAGTACAGAAACTATGGCTACACCTTC.